This entry concerns a single TCR beta chain. What it binds is not known. The sample comes from a study of T cell responses to AZD1222 COVID-19 vaccine. General study results and limits: It was only after the peak T cell response that any repertoires were sampled.

The CDR3 contains 14 residues. The germline V gene encodes CDR1 LNHDA and CDR2 SQIVND (reference sequence). V was cut by 1 base and J by 9 bases, with 13 bases left in between. Clones were sequenced by immunoSEQ multiplex PCR, and TCRdb holds only the in-frame ones, with some missing. The data show approximately 77,000 clones, 70% to 90% seen once. The chain recombines TRBV19 with TRBJ2-1, with D perhaps TRBD2 (5 bases). The sample consisted of peripheral blood, taken 28 days after the second AZD1222 dose. This receptor was obtained from an adult who received the AZD1222 COVID-19 vaccine. The CDR3 region has the DNA TGTGCCAGTAGTATAGGGCCTAGCCGGAGTGAGCAGTTCTTC. Encoded protein: CASSIGPSRSEQFF. Complete variable domain (other parts from reference TRBV19 and TRBJ2-1): DGGITQSPKYLFRKEGQNVTLSCEQNLNHDAMYWYRQDPGQGLRLIYYSQIVNDFQKGDIAEGYSVSREKKESFPLTVTSAQKNPTAFYLCASSIGPSRSEQFFGPGTRLTVL.